Described below is a single T cell receptor (beta chain) sequence and its context. Its specificity is not known. The sample comes from a study of CXCR3-negative and CXCR3-positive naive CD8 T cells. Overall study: About 140 million TRB reads were obtained overall (about 1.5 +/- 0.3 million per library). Overall study results and limits: Diversity ran similarly high across both naive subsets but far lower in memory CD8+ cells. Fresh PBMCs went into most assays, and CXCR3 expression partly declined after cryopreservation. The TRB CDR3s that CXCR3-positive naive cells carried were more hydrophobic than those of CXCR3-negative naive cells.

This CDR3 has 13 residues. CDR1 and CDR2 (germline): SGHVS, FNYEAQ. It was by 5' RACE with UMI labels that the TRB cDNA libraries were prepared. One entry per CDR3 protein, without DNA, is what TCRdb gives after re-calling the 5' RACE reads. This specimen shows more than 40,000 distinct CDR3 sequences; the ten leading clones hold around 1.5%. This chain uses TRBV7-6 with TRBJ2-1; TCRdb returns TRBD1, unconfirmable since there is no DNA. The specimen sequenced was naive CXCR3- CD8+ T cells from blood. Subset of the sample: CD45RO-CCR7+CD27+CD95- naive CD8+ T cells lacking CXCR3 (TNR3-). The receptor was derived from a human donor in good health. Some clones in this sample may be carry-over from other donors' samples. CDR3 in amino acids: CASSLAEGDEQFF.